The T cell receptor (beta chain) under discussion was sequenced for a study of CD8 T cells in ankylosing spondylitis. Between the trimmed V and J ends, which lost 3 bases and 0 bases, there was a span of 8 bases. This CDR3 spans 15 amino acids. This clonotype occurred many times. Antigen specificity is unknown. Whole-study results and caveats: The clones that were linked to disease were reported to be significantly enriched in matched synovial fluid samples from ankylosing spondylitis patients. Ankylosing spondylitis blood seemed to carry a telltale TCR beta motif made of under 10 highly homologous variants.

Making the TCR beta libraries involved quantitative 5'-RACE with molecular barcodes. One entry per CDR3 protein results from TCRdb running MiXCR on the 5' RACE reads. The sample holds 650,000 to 800,000 distinct CDR3 sequences, under 20% seen once. The chain carries TRBV12-3 or TRBV12-4 and TRBJ2-2; D is undetermined. The sequence came from a male donor with ankylosing spondylitis. Sequencing was done on a sample of blood, either unsorted or a sorted T cell fraction (not recorded which). CDR3 nucleotide sequence: TGTGCCAGCAGTTTTGGAATCTCGAACACCGGGGAGCTGTTTTTT. Translating it yields CASSFGISNTGELFF.